The next 23 T cell receptor beta chains were all read from a single sample in a study of blood T cell repertoires in COVID-19. The table came from immunoSEQ multiplex PCR; TCRdb's copy has only in-frame clones and leaves some out. The sample holds some 400,000 clones; 70% to 85% are singletons and the top ten take more than 1%. The sample comprised peripheral blood. Source of these receptors: a human donor with acute or convalescent COVID-19. The donor label of this sample is uncertain.

The chain has TRBV6-5 and TRBJ1-1, with no clear D. Trimming took off 2 bases at V and 1 base at J, with 5 bases between the two ends. The CDR3 has 13 amino acids. Germline CDR1 is MNHEY and CDR2 is SVGAGI. The CDR3 reads CASSYNRNTEAFF. CDR3 DNA sequence: TGTGCCAGCAGTTACAACAGGAACACTGAAGCTTTCTTT.

J is TRBJ1-5 and V is TRBV10-2; 8 bases are a match to TRBD1. This CDR3 spans 15 amino acids. The V and J ends lost 6 bases and 3 bases, in that order; junction bases with no gene match: 7. CDR1 is WSHSY, CDR2 SAAADI, per germline. Here the CDR3 reads CASRSQGATNQPQHF. For the CDR3, the DNA is TGCGCCAGCAGATCCCAGGGGGCCACCAATCAGCCCCAGCATTTT.

This sequence joins TRBV7-2 and TRBJ1-5; no clear D gene. Germline V lookup: CDR1 SGHTA, CDR2 FQGNSA. The V and J ends lost 1 base and 1 base respectively, with 14 bases between them. This CDR3 comprises 17 residues. CDR3 amino acids: CASSLGRGFDSNQPQHF. CDR3 DNA sequence: TGTGCCAGCAGCTTAGGGCGAGGGTTTGACAGCAATCAGCCCCAGCATTTT.

The rearrangement links TRBV9 to TRBJ2-7; 7 bases align to TRBD1. V lost 0 bases and J lost 2; bases outside the gene matches: 2. CDR1 and CDR2 (germline): SGDLS, YYNGEE. The CDR3 has 14 residues. CDR3 sequence reads: CASSVGTGAYEQYF. CDR3 nucleotide sequence: TGTGCCAGCAGCGTAGGGACAGGCGCCTACGAGCAGTACTTC. The full variable domain, rest sourced from reference TRBV9 and TRBJ2-7, is DSGVTQTPKHLITATGQRVTLRCSPRSGDLSVYWYQQSLDQGLQFLIQYYNGEERAKGNILERFSAQQFPDLHSELNLSSLELGDSALYFCASSVGTGAYEQYFGPGTRLTVT.

The V and J genes are TRBV15 and TRBJ1-4; 9 bases are a match to TRBD1. Germline V gene sequence: CDR1 LNHNV, CDR2 YYDKDF (reference sequence). Trimming at V came to 11 bases and at J to 4 bases, leaving 26 bases not matched to a gene. This CDR3 has 20 amino acids. The chain's CDR3 is CAPGTGGAGFGRFGNEKLFF. The DNA of the CDR3 is TGTGCCCCGGGAACAGGGGGCGCCGGATTCGGTAGGTTCGGTAATGAAAAACTGTTTTTT.

The chain carries TRBV6-5 and TRBJ1-2; maybe TRBD1 (5 bases). The CDR3 has 13 amino acids. Germline CDR1 reads MNHEY; CDR2 reads SVGAGI. The V end lost 6 bases, the J end lost 5 bases, and 13 bases lay between the germline ends. The DNA for the CDR3 is TGTGCCAGCAGCTTACCTGGGGGGTATGGCTACACCTTC. Its protein is CASSLPGGYGYTF.

The chain employs TRBV27 and TRBJ2-2; tentative D call: TRBD1 (5 bases). Germline loops: CDR1 MNHEY, CDR2 SMNVEV (reference sequence). V was trimmed by 0 bases and J by 3 bases, leaving 11 bases between them. CDR3 size: 16 residues. CDR3 in DNA: TGTGCCAGCAGTTTATCCCCCGACAGATACACCGGGGAGCTGTTTTTT. Amino acids: CASSLSPDRYTGELFF.

This chain links TRBV5-5 with TRBJ1-6, with D unresolved. This CDR3 contains 15 residues. V dropped 4 bases and J dropped 8 bases, with 16 bases sitting between them. Germline V gene data show CDR1 as SGHKS and CDR2 as YYEKEE (reference sequence). CDR3: CASSVVPPRDSPLHF. The CDR3 DNA reads as TGTGCCAGCAGCGTGGTGCCCCCACGGGATTCACCCCTCCACTTT.

This sequence joins TRBV19 and TRBJ2-5; tentatively, D is TRBD2 (5 bases). V was cut by 3 bases and J by 3 bases, with 17 bases left in between. The germline V gene encodes CDR1 LNHDA and CDR2 SQIVND (reference sequence). CDR3 size: 16 residues. The CDR3 coding sequence is TGTGCCAGTAGTATTTCTCTCACCCGAGGGAAAGAGACCCAGTACTTC. Translating gives CASSISLTRGKETQYF.

This clone showed up just once. The chain is built from TRBV2 and TRBJ1-5; 7 bases line up with TRBD1. CDR1 and CDR2 (germline): SNHLY, FYNNEI. Unmatched junction bases numbered 9, after V lost 8 bases and J lost 2 bases. CDR3 length: 15 residues. DNA for the CDR3: TGTGCCAGCGGAGCGAAGGGGGCTCGCAATCAGCCCCAGCATTTT. Residues: CASGAKGARNQPQHF.

This chain's CDR3 is CASSSQGSNTEAFF. The CDR3 bases are TGTGCCAGCAGTTCCCAGGGTTCGAACACTGAAGCTTTCTTT. This chain uses TRBV6-5 with TRBJ1-1; possibly TRBD1 for D (5 bases). This CDR3 contains 14 residues. V lost 4 bases and J 1 base, leaving 10 bases between the germline ends. Germline V CDR1 and CDR2: MNHEY, SVGAGI.

As for this clone: The junction departs from the called germline gene at one end, perhaps through a read error. The identical CDR3 is also encoded by other nucleotide sequences in the sample. The genes are TRBV5-1 and TRBJ2-1, with 10 positions matching TRBD2. CDR1 SGHRS and CDR2 YFSETQ come from the germline V gene. The CDR3 consists of 15 residues. This chain's CDR3 is CASSPTSGVNNEQFF. The CDR3 nucleotides are TGCGCCAGCAGCCCTACTAGCGGGGTTAACAATGAACAGTTCTTC.

The genes are TRBV7-8 and TRBJ2-3, with D tentatively TRBD1 (6 bases). The V gene's germline CDR1 is SGHVS and CDR2 FQNEAQ. The V gene lost 5 bases and the J gene lost 0 bases, with 15 bases spanning the gap. The CDR3 sequence is 16 residues long. CDR3: CASSPRTATSTDTQYF. The CDR3 region has the DNA TGTGCCAGCAGCCCCCGGACAGCGACTAGCACAGATACGCAGTATTTT.

This clone was picked up a small number of times. This chain uses TRBV30 with TRBJ2-7, with 8 bases identical to TRBD2. The CDR3 totals 15 residues. The J segment lost 6 bases and the V segment lost 7 bases, leaving 17 bases of the junction unmatched. Germline CDR1 GTSNPN, CDR2 SVGIG (reference sequence). The DNA for the CDR3 is TGTGCCTCAACGGCCCAGGGACTAGGGTCGAGCGAGCAGTACTTC. Amino acids: CASTAQGLGSSEQYF.

This clone was counted only a few times. V is TRBV5-1 and J is TRBJ2-2, with 12 bases lining up with TRBD2. The V gene end was trimmed by 4 bases and the J gene end by 4 bases; junction bases not matched to a gene: 5. Germline assignment: CDR1 SGHRS and CDR2 YFSETQ. The CDR3 runs 16 residues. Written as DNA, the CDR3 is TGCGCCAGCAGCCTGGGGACTAGCGGGTTCACCGGGGAGCTGTTTTTT. It codes for CASSLGTSGFTGELFF.

The chain combines TRBV7-9 with TRBJ1-4; D is unclear. V gave up 2 bases and J gave up 7 bases, with 8 bases separating them. Germline-derived CDR1 and CDR2 are SEHNR and FQNEAQ (reference sequence). This CDR3 contains 13 residues. CDR3 coding DNA: TGTGCCAGCAGCTTACTAGGCGGTGAAAAACTGTTTTTT. This encodes CASSLLGGEKLFF.

V usage is TRBV14 and J usage is TRBJ1-2, with D unresolved. This CDR3 is 15 amino acids long. V was cut by 0 bases and J by 1 base, with 9 bases left in between. CDR1 is SGHDN, CDR2 FVKESK, per germline. CDR3 in amino acids: CASSQDSHLNYGYTF. The CDR3 nucleotides are TGTGCCAGCAGCCAAGACAGTCACCTTAACTATGGCTACACCTTC.

This clone was seen more than once but under ten times. This sequence joins TRBV5-4 and TRBJ1-5, with 7 positions matching TRBD1. Germline values: CDR1 SGHNT, CDR2 YYREEE (reference sequence). The CDR3 covers 16 residues. The trim removed 4 bases at V and 2 bases at J, leaving 9 bases unmatched. The CDR3 is CASSLADRVGNQPQHF. The DNA for the CDR3 is TGTGCCAGCAGCCTTGCCGACAGGGTCGGCAATCAGCCCCAGCATTTT.

As concerns this clone: This CDR3 is also generated by other DNA sequences in the sample. The genes are TRBV6-4 and TRBJ1-1, with D unresolved. Germline lookup yields CDR1 MRHNA and CDR2 SNTAGT. The CDR3 is made up of 13 amino acids. The V end was cut by 4 bases, the J end by 1 base, with 7 bases between. Here the CDR3 reads CASSANRNTEAFF. As DNA, the CDR3 is TGTGCCAGCAGTGCAAACAGGAACACTGAAGCTTTCTTT.

The chain uses TRBV6-5 and TRBJ2-3, with a possible D match to TRBD1 (5 bases). From germline, CDR1 is MNHEY and CDR2 SVGAGI. V was clipped by 9 bases and J by 2 bases, with 12 bases between them. The CDR3 runs to 13 residues. The CDR3 reads CASAGIFTDTQYF. The CDR3 nucleotides are TGTGCCAGTGCAGGGATTTTCACAGATACGCAGTATTTT.

J is TRBJ1-6 and V is TRBV30; 9 nucleotides line up with TRBD1. J was trimmed by 7 bases and V by 1 base; bases with no gene match: 5. In germline, CDR1 is GTSNPN, CDR2 SVGIG (reference sequence). The length of the CDR3 is 15 residues. In DNA, the CDR3 is TGTGCCTGGAGTGGGGACAGGGCCCCGAATTCACCCCTCCACTTT. This codes for CAWSGDRAPNSPLHF.

V and J are TRBV30 and TRBJ2-7; maybe TRBD2 (6 bases). The germline V gene has CDR1 GTSNPN and CDR2 SVGIG (reference sequence). The germline V and J ends were trimmed by 0 bases and 3 bases, with 15 bases remaining between them. This CDR3 comprises 15 residues. The CDR3 DNA is TGTGCCTGGAGTGTATTCCGCGGGGCCCGCTACGAGCAGTACTTC. Translating gives CAWSVFRGARYEQYF.

The gene calls are TRBV5-8 and TRBJ1-1; D possibly corresponds to TRBD1 (6 bases). Germline V gene sequence: CDR1 SGHTS, CDR2 YDEGEE. Trimming removed 4 bases at V and 1 base at J, with 11 bases between. There are 14 residues in the CDR3. For the CDR3, the DNA is TGTGCCAGCAGCGTTGGACAGCCGAACACTGAAGCTTTCTTT. Translation: CASSVGQPNTEAFF.